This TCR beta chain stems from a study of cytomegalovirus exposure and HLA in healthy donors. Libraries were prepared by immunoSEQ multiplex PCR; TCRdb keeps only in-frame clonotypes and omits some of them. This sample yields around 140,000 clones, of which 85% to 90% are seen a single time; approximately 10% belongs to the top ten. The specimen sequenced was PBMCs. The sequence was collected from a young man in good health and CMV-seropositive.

As DNA, the CDR3 is TGTGCCAGCAGTGACCTCCCCGCGAACACCGGGGAGCTGTTTTTT. This codes for CASSDLPANTGELFF. The chain combines TRBV2 with TRBJ2-2; D call uncertain. The CDR3 has 15 residues. Germline lookup yields CDR1 SNHLY and CDR2 FYNNEI. V gave up 3 bases and J gave up 0 bases, with 8 bases separating them.